The 3 T cell receptor beta chains given below trace back to one sample, sequenced in a study of T-cell reconstitution after alpha-beta-depleted transplantation in children. Unique molecular identifiers were used in preparing the TCRbeta library. TCRdb re-called the PCR reads with MiXCR, one entry per CDR3 protein. This sample has about a million distinct CDR3 sequences; roughly 29% occur once, and the top ten carry roughly 27%. This sample comprised PBMCs, mostly from graft donor cells, obtained 360 days after TCRalphabeta/CD19-depleted stem cell transplant. The receptor set was obtained from a boy younger than two who had a stem cell transplant for SCID, so the T cells may come from the graft donor.

CDR3 in DNA: TGCGCCAGCAGTGCGACTAGCGGGGTCTACGAGCAGTACTTC. It encodes CASSATSGVYEQYF. The chain has TRBV5-1 and TRBJ2-7; 11 bases match TRBD2. With 5 bases clipped from V and 3 bases from J, the junction kept 4 bases outside the gene matches. This CDR3 is 14 amino acids long. The germline gives CDR1 SGHRS, CDR2 YFSETQ.

This clonotype was seen a handful of times. The V gene is TRBV5-1, the J gene TRBJ1-1; D perhaps matches TRBD1 (5 bases). The ends were cut back, 1 base at V and 1 base at J, with 11 bases in the middle. The germline gives CDR1 SGHRS, CDR2 YFSETQ. This CDR3 is 15 amino acids long. The CDR3 loop reads CASSLWGAENTEAFF. As DNA, the CDR3 is TGCGCCAGCAGCTTGTGGGGCGCCGAGAACACTGAAGCTTTCTTT.

This clonotype has more than one count but fewer than ten. This rearrangement joins TRBV4-3 to TRBJ2-2; no reliable D call. The ends were cut back, 4 bases at V and 2 bases at J, with 11 bases in the middle. Germline V gene sequence: CDR1 LGHNA, CDR2 YSLEER. CDR3 length equals 15 residues. The CDR3 here is CASSLRDTNTGELFF. The CDR3 DNA sequence: TGCGCCAGCAGCCTAAGAGACACCAACACCGGGGAGCTGTTTTTT.